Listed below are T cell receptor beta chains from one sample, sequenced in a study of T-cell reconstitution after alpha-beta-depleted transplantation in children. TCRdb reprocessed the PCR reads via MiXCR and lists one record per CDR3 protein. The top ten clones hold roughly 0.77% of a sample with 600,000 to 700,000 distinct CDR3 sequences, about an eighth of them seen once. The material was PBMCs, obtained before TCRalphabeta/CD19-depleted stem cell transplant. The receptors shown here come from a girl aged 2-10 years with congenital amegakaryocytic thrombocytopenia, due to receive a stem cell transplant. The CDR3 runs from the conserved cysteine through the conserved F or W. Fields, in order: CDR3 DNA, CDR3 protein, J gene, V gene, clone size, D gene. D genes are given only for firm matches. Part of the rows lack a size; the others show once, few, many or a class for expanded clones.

cdr3_nt: TGCGCCAGCAGCCAAGACAGGGTGTCGTTGGAGACCCAGTACTTC; cdr3_aa: CASSQDRVSLETQYF; j_call: TRBJ2-5; v_call: TRBV4-1; clone_size: NA; d_call: NA
cdr3_nt: TGCGCCAGCAGCTTGGCGACAGGTTACCTCTACGAGCAGTACTTC; cdr3_aa: CASSLATGYLYEQYF; j_call: TRBJ2-7; v_call: TRBV5-1; clone_size: many; d_call: NA
cdr3_nt: TGTGCCAGCAGCCTAGGAGCTGGTTCACCCCTCCACTTT; cdr3_aa: CASSLGAGSPLHF; j_call: TRBJ1-6; v_call: TRBV12-3/TRBV12-4; clone_size: many; d_call: NA
cdr3_nt: TGTGCCAGCAGCTTAGCGACCGCTAGAGCACAGATACAACAGTATTTT; cdr3_aa: CASSLATARAQIQQYF; j_call: TRBJ2-3; v_call: TRBV7-8; clone_size: many; d_call: NA
cdr3_nt: TGCAGTGCATTAATTGCCGGGACACAGGAGGGACGCTCTGGAAACACCATATATTTT; cdr3_aa: CSALIAGTQEGRSGNTIYF; j_call: TRBJ1-3; v_call: TRBV20-1; clone_size: NA; d_call: NA
cdr3_nt: TGCAGTGCTACACAGCGAACCTACGAGCAGTACTTC; cdr3_aa: CSATQRTYEQYF; j_call: TRBJ2-7; v_call: TRBV20-1; clone_size: NA; d_call: NA
cdr3_nt: TGCAGTGCTAGAGGAAAGGGCAGCTCCTACGAGCAGTACTTC; cdr3_aa: CSARGKGSSYEQYF; j_call: TRBJ2-7; v_call: TRBV20-1; clone_size: many; d_call: NA
cdr3_nt: TGCGCCAGCAGCTTCGAAGTCGGGAGAAACATTCAGTACTTC; cdr3_aa: CASSFEVGRNIQYF; j_call: TRBJ2-4; v_call: TRBV5-1; clone_size: NA; d_call: NA
cdr3_nt: TGTGCCATCAGTGAGTCGGCTAGCGGGAACCAGTACGAGCAGTACTTC; cdr3_aa: CAISESASGNQYEQYF; j_call: TRBJ2-7; v_call: TRBV10-3; clone_size: many; d_call: TRBD2
cdr3_nt: TGTGCCAGCGGGGGGTCAACTAATGAAAAACTGTTTTTT; cdr3_aa: CASGGSTNEKLFF; j_call: TRBJ1-4; v_call: TRBV12-3/TRBV12-4; clone_size: many; d_call: NA
cdr3_nt: TGTGCCAGCAGCTCTAACGACTCCCCGAGCACCTACGAGCAGTACTTC; cdr3_aa: CASSSNDSPSTYEQYF; j_call: TRBJ2-7; v_call: TRBV7-6; clone_size: many; d_call: NA
cdr3_nt: TGTGCCAGCAGTTTTACAGGGCGAGAGACCCAGTACTTC; cdr3_aa: CASSFTGRETQYF; j_call: TRBJ2-5; v_call: TRBV7-3; clone_size: many; d_call: NA
cdr3_nt: TGTGCCAGCAGTTTCGCGGGAGGGTACAATGAGCAGTTCTTC; cdr3_aa: CASSFAGGYNEQFF; j_call: TRBJ2-1; v_call: TRBV28; clone_size: many; d_call: TRBD2
cdr3_nt: TGTGCCTGGACTAAAGTGGGGATGACAGATACGCAGTATTTT; cdr3_aa: CAWTKVGMTDTQYF; j_call: TRBJ2-3; v_call: TRBV30; clone_size: NA; d_call: NA
cdr3_nt: TGTGCCAGCAGCCCCGACAGGGGGGGGGTCAATGAGCAGTTCTTC; cdr3_aa: CASSPDRGGVNEQFF; j_call: TRBJ2-1; v_call: TRBV3-1; clone_size: NA; d_call: TRBD1
cdr3_nt: TGTGCCAGCAGCTTAGGTAGACGGCTATACGAGCAGTACTTC; cdr3_aa: CASSLGRRLYEQYF; j_call: TRBJ2-7; v_call: TRBV7-2; clone_size: few; d_call: NA
cdr3_nt: TGTGCCAGTAGTAAACTCCGACTAGCCTTCAATGAGCAGTTCTTC; cdr3_aa: CASSKLRLAFNEQFF; j_call: TRBJ2-1; v_call: TRBV19; clone_size: NA; d_call: TRBD2
cdr3_nt: TGTGCCTGGACCCGGGATCTCGAAGCTTTCTTT; cdr3_aa: CAWTRDLEAFF; j_call: TRBJ1-1; v_call: TRBV30; clone_size: NA; d_call: NA
cdr3_nt: TGCGCCAGCAGCTTGGGGTCGATCAATCAGCCCCAGCATTTT; cdr3_aa: CASSLGSINQPQHF; j_call: TRBJ1-5; v_call: TRBV5-1; clone_size: few; d_call: NA
cdr3_nt: TGCGCCAGCAGCTTGGAACGGGGTCCAGATACGCAGTATTTT; cdr3_aa: CASSLERGPDTQYF; j_call: TRBJ2-3; v_call: TRBV5-1; clone_size: many; d_call: NA
cdr3_nt: TGCGCCAGCAGCTTAGGTGCGGGAGAGACCTACGAGCAGTACTTC; cdr3_aa: CASSLGAGETYEQYF; j_call: TRBJ2-7; v_call: TRBV5-1; clone_size: many; d_call: TRBD2
cdr3_nt: TGCGCCAGCAGCCCGCCGACTAGCCCCACAGATACGCAGTATTTT; cdr3_aa: CASSPPTSPTDTQYF; j_call: TRBJ2-3; v_call: TRBV5-1; clone_size: NA; d_call: TRBD2
cdr3_nt: TGCGCCAGCTACGACCTACAGGGGGCGTCAAGAGGGCAGCCCCAGCATTTT; cdr3_aa: CASYDLQGASRGQPQHF; j_call: TRBJ1-5; v_call: TRBV5-1; clone_size: many; d_call: TRBD1
cdr3_nt: TGTGCCAGCAGTGACCCGGGGCAGAACCAAGACACCCAGTACTTC; cdr3_aa: CASSDPGQNQDTQYF; j_call: TRBJ2-5; v_call: TRBV25-1; clone_size: NA; d_call: NA